A selection of T cell receptor beta chains follows, all from one sample in a study of blood T cell repertoires in COVID-19. Assay used: immunoSEQ multiplex PCR; TCRdb lists only in-frame clones, some missing. The sample carries around 180,000 clones, roughly 85% recorded once. Specimen: peripheral blood. These receptors all come from a woman in her twenties or thirties with acute or convalescent COVID-19. The CDR3 runs from the conserved cysteine through the conserved F or W. A D gene is named only where the DNA matches it firmly. Size is stated for part of the rows, as once, few or many counts, or as a class when the clone is expanded.

j_gene | abundance | d_gene | v_gene | CDR3nt | CDR3aa
TRBJ2-7 | NA | TRBD1 | TRBV7-9 | TGTGCCAGCAGCTCACTAGGACAGGGTCACAGCTCCTACGAGCAGTACTTC | CASSSLGQGHSSYEQYF
TRBJ2-1 | NA | NA | TRBV6-5 | TGTGCCAGTCCACCTAGCATAAGGTACAATGAGCAGTTCTTC | CASPPSIRYNEQFF
TRBJ2-3 | NA | TRBD2 | TRBV9 | TGTGCCAGCAGCTTCTTAGCGGGAGGTGGCACAGATACGCAGTATTTT | CASSFLAGGGTDTQYF
TRBJ2-5 | NA | TRBD2 | TRBV4-3 | TGCGCCAGCAGCCAGGGACTAGCTGGGGGCCAAGAGACCCAGTACTTC | CASSQGLAGGQETQYF
TRBJ1-1 | once | NA | TRBV18 | TGTGCCAGCTCACCTGGAGGGGGGGCCACTGAAGCTTTCTTT | CASSPGGGATEAFF
TRBJ1-1 | NA | NA | TRBV7-2 | TGTGCCAGCAGCCAACGGGGGACGAGGACTGAAGCTTTCTTT | CASSQRGTRTEAFF
TRBJ2-1 | NA | TRBD1 | TRBV29-1 | TGCAGCGTTGAAGATCCACAGGGGAACAATGAGCAGTTCTTC | CSVEDPQGNNEQFF
TRBJ1-1 | NA | NA | TRBV9 | TGTGCCAGCAGCCTTCGGACAGATAACACTGAAGCTTTCTTT | CASSLRTDNTEAFF
TRBJ2-1 | once | NA | TRBV11-3 | TGTGCCAGCAGCTGGAAGATCGGGACTGTCGGGGATGAGCAGTTCTTC | CASSWKIGTVGDEQFF
TRBJ2-1 | once | NA | TRBV11-3 | TGTGCCAGCAGCCCCGGGCGCGGGAAAAGCTCCTACAATGAGCAGTTCTTC | CASSPGRGKSSYNEQFF
TRBJ2-7 | NA | TRBD2 | TRBV5-4 | TGTGCCAGCAGTGTCCGGGGGGGGCTATACGAGCAGTACTTC | CASSVRGGLYEQYF
TRBJ1-2 | many | NA | TRBV4-1 | TGCGCCAGCAGCACCAAAGTGGATCCGAGGAACTATGGCTACACCTTC | CASSTKVDPRNYGYTF
TRBJ2-3 | NA | TRBD1 | TRBV6-6 | TGTGCCAGCGAAGACAGGGCAGATACGCAGTATTTT | CASEDRADTQYF
TRBJ2-3 | NA | TRBD2 | TRBV6-4 | TGTGCCAGCAGCCCGGGACTAGCGGGGACAGATACGCAGTATTTT | CASSPGLAGTDTQYF
TRBJ2-5 | NA | TRBD1 | TRBV4-3 | TGCGCCAGCAGCCAAGACTTAAGGGGGCAGGAGACCCAGTACTTC | CASSQDLRGQETQYF
TRBJ1-2 | NA | NA | TRBV30 | TGTGCCTGGAGTGTACGGAGGGTAGGAGTGTTCGGCTACACCTTC | CAWSVRRVGVFGYTF
TRBJ2-1 | NA | TRBD1 | TRBV27 | TGTGCCAGCAGTGCCTATCGACAGGGTCAAGATGAGCAGTTCTTC | CASSAYRQGQDEQFF
TRBJ2-3 | NA | NA | TRBV28 | TGTGCCAGCACTAATTCAGGGGTGAGAGATACGCAGTATTTT | CASTNSGVRDTQYF
TRBJ2-1 | NA | NA | TRBV3-1/TRBV3-2 | TGTGCCAGCAGCCACCTACAGGCCCCCCCCTACAATGAGCAGTTCTTC | CASSHLQAPPYNEQFF
TRBJ2-2 | many | NA | TRBV6-4 | TGTGCCAGTGCAGGGTCGGGCACCGGGGAGCTGTTTTTT | CASAGSGTGELFF
TRBJ2-1 | NA | TRBD1 | TRBV29-1 | TGCAGCGTTCGAAGCAGACAGGGGTACGACGATGAGCAGTTCTTC | CSVRSRQGYDDEQFF
TRBJ2-7 | NA | NA | TRBV12-3/TRBV12-4 | TGTGCCAGCAGCCCGGACAGTTTAGAGCAGTACTTC | CASSPDSLEQYF
TRBJ1-5 | once | NA | TRBV28 | TGTGCCAGCAGCTCGACAGATAATCAGCCCCAGCATTTT | CASSSTDNQPQHF
TRBJ2-7 | NA | NA | TRBV3-1/TRBV3-2 | TGTGCCAGCAGCCAAGGGGACATCTACGAGCAGTACTTC | CASSQGDIYEQYF
TRBJ2-5 | NA | TRBD2 | TRBV7-2 | TGTGCCAGCAGCTTAGCGGGAGGGTTCCAAGAGACCCAGTACTTC | CASSLAGGFQETQYF
TRBJ2-1 | once | TRBD2 | TRBV5-4 | TGTGCCAGCAGCCCGGTCGTACCTAGCGGTGTAACCTACAATGAGCAGTTCTTC | CASSPVVPSGVTYNEQFF
TRBJ2-5 | NA | NA | TRBV4-3 | TGCGCCAGCAGCCAAGACCTGGGAGGAGAGACCCAGTACTTC | CASSQDLGGETQYF
TRBJ1-1 | NA | NA | TRBV6-5 | TGTGCCAGCAGTCTAGACTGGAACACTGAAGCTTTCTTT | CASSLDWNTEAFF
TRBJ2-1 | few | NA | TRBV19 | TGTGCCAGTAGTATAGCGAGCGGTGAGCAGTTCTTC | CASSIASGEQFF
TRBJ2-7 | NA | TRBD1 | TRBV28 | TGTGCCAGCAGTCCAGCGACAGGGGGCGTTTACGAGCAGTACTTC | CASSPATGGVYEQYF
TRBJ1-1 | few | TRBD1 | TRBV29-1 | TGCAGCGTCTCAGGGGGCACTGAAGCTTTCTTT | CSVSGGTEAFF
TRBJ2-1 | NA | TRBD2 | TRBV5-1 | TGCGCCAGCAGCTTAGGGACTAGCCGGGGCAATGAGCAGTTCTTC | CASSLGTSRGNEQFF
TRBJ1-6 | NA | TRBD1 | TRBV19 | TGTGCCAGTAGTATTACAGGGGTTCGATCACCCCTCCACTTT | CASSITGVRSPLHF
TRBJ1-2 | NA | TRBD1 | TRBV7-2 | TGTGCCAGCAGCCCGGGACAGTCAATTGAGGGGGGCTACACCTTC | CASSPGQSIEGGYTF
TRBJ1-4 | NA | NA | TRBV27 | TGTGCCAGCAGTTTCAGGCCAACTAATGAAAAACTGTTTTTT | CASSFRPTNEKLFF
TRBJ2-2 | once | NA | TRBV5-4 | TGTGCCAGCAGATTTGACAGGACGAACACCGGGGAGCTGTTTTTT | CASRFDRTNTGELFF
TRBJ2-4 | NA | NA | TRBV6-1 | TGTGCCAGCAGTGATTCCCCCCTTGTAGCCAAAAACATTCAGTACTTC | CASSDSPLVAKNIQYF
TRBJ1-1 | few | TRBD1 | TRBV4-2 | TGTGCCAGCAGCTTACAACAGGGGCCTGAAGCTTTCTTT | CASSLQQGPEAFF